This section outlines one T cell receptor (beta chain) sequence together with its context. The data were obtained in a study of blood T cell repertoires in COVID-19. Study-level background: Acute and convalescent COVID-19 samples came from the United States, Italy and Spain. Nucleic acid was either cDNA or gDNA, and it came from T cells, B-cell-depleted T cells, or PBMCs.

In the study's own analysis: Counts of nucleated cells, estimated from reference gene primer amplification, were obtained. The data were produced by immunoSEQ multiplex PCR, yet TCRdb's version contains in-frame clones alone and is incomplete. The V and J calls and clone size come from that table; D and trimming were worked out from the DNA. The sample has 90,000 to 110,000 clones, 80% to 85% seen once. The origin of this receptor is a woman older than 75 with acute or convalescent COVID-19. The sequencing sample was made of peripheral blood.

CDR3 sequence reads: CASSYQGLAEYQETQYF. The CDR3 region has the DNA TGTGCCAGCAGTTACCAAGGACTAGCGGAGTACCAAGAGACCCAGTACTTC. This chain joins TRBV6-2 or TRBV6-3 and TRBJ2-5, with 10 bases matching TRBD2. Germline-derived CDR1 and CDR2 are MNHEY and SVGEGT. After removal of 2 bases from V and 0 bases from J, the junction contained 6 bases not matched to a gene. CDR3 size: 17 residues.